A single sample gave rise to the 22 T cell receptor beta chains below, sequenced in a study of shared T cell receptors in the human thymus. Assay used: immunoSEQ multiplex PCR; TCRdb lists only in-frame clones, some missing. Of 640,000 or so clones listed, over 75% are singletons. The sample was also linked to a second study, of human thymus T cells.

Sequenced: thymocytes. These receptors all come from a boy in the first two years of life with a congenital heart defect.

The chain combines TRBV4-3 with TRBJ2-7; 12 positions match TRBD1. V lost 0 bases to trimming and J lost 3 bases; unmatched junction nucleotides: 6. The CDR3 has 17 residues. Germline loops: CDR1 LGHNA, CDR2 YSLEER. CDR3 sequence reads: CASSQDRRDRGLYEQYF. In DNA, the CDR3 is TGCGCCAGCAGCCAAGACCGCCGGGACAGGGGGCTCTACGAGCAGTACTTC.

V usage is TRBV5-6 and J usage is TRBJ2-2; 9 bases line up with TRBD2. CDR1 SGHDT and CDR2 YYEEEE come from the germline V gene. Trimming cost V 4 bases and J 2 bases; bases outside gene matches: 15. This CDR3 is 19 amino acids long. CDR3 nucleotide sequence: TGTGCCAGCAGCGAGAGAGTAGCGGGAGAAGGGTCCAACACCGGGGAGCTGTTTTTT. This gives the protein CASSERVAGEGSNTGELFF.

This sequence joins TRBV6-6 and TRBJ2-7; TRBD1 matches 9 bases. The CDR3 contains 14 residues. From germline, CDR1 is MNHNY and CDR2 SVGAGI (reference sequence). V lost 8 bases to trimming and J lost 4 bases; unmatched junction nucleotides: 9. CDR3 sequence reads: CASPSGTGLYEQYF. The CDR3 coding sequence is TGTGCCAGCCCTTCCGGGACAGGGTTGTACGAGCAGTACTTC.

This chain uses TRBV11-2 with TRBJ2-7, with no clear D. The germline CDR1 and CDR2 sequences are SGHAT and FQNNGV. Trimming shortened V by 0 bases and J by 1 base, and 13 bases separated the two germline ends. The CDR3 loop spans 16 amino acids. DNA of the CDR3: TGTGCCAGCAGCTTAGAACTAATGGTGCAGTCCTACGAGCAGTACTTC. This codes for CASSLELMVQSYEQYF.

This chain connects TRBV6-5 to TRBJ1-1; possible D gene TRBD1, 5 bases. The CDR3 loop spans 14 amino acids. Germline V gene sequence: CDR1 MNHEY, CDR2 SVGAGI. V was clipped by 4 bases and J by 1 base, with 10 bases between them. This chain's CDR3 is CASSFGGGNTEAFF. Here the CDR3 DNA reads TGTGCCAGCAGTTTCGGGGGGGGGAACACTGAAGCTTTCTTT.

The CDR3 is CASSSPPGPDYEQYF. For the CDR3, the DNA is TGCGCCAGCAGCTCGCCTCCAGGGCCAGATTACGAGCAGTACTTC. The chain is built from TRBV5-1 and TRBJ2-7; possible D gene TRBD1, 5 bases. The germline V gene has CDR1 SGHRS and CDR2 YFSETQ. With 3 bases removed from V and 4 bases from J, the gap between germline ends came to 17 bases. The CDR3 is 15 amino acids.

The CDR3 nucleotides read TGTGCCAGCAGCCCAACGAGTCCGGGACACACTTACTACGAGCAGTACTTC. This codes for CASSPTSPGHTYYEQYF. The rearrangement uses TRBV11-2 and TRBJ2-7; a weak D match, TRBD1 (6 bases). This CDR3 is 17 amino acids long. The germline CDR1 and CDR2 sequences are SGHAT and FQNNGV. V lost 5 bases, J lost 3 bases, and 23 bases lay in between.

The chain links TRBV27 to TRBJ2-3; D uncertain. Trimming took 7 bases from V and 6 from J, leaving 17 bases between them. Germline-derived CDR1 and CDR2 are MNHEY and SMNVEV (reference sequence). The CDR3 loop spans 14 amino acids. This CDR3 is CASTRYDGWDTQYF. The DNA of the CDR3 is TGTGCCAGCACCCGGTACGATGGTTGGGATACGCAGTATTTT.

This clone is a singleton in its sample. The rearrangement uses TRBV13 and TRBJ2-7, with D possibly TRBD2 on 6 matching bases. The CDR3 spans 17 residues. The ends were cut back, 4 bases at V and 0 bases at J, with 19 bases in the middle. Germline lookup yields CDR1 PRHDT and CDR2 FYEKMQ (reference sequence). CDR3 DNA sequence: TGTGCCAGCAGCTCCCGGTCCGGCGGGAAATTCTCCTACGAGCAGTACTTC. Protein sequence: CASSSRSGGKFSYEQYF. Looking up the rest from reference TRBV13 and TRBJ2-7 gives the full variable domain: AAGVIQSPRHLIKEKRETATLKCYPIPRHDTVYWYQQGPGQDPQFLISFYEKMQSDKGSIPDRFSAQQFSDYHSELNMSSLELGDSALYFCASSSRSGGKFSYEQYFGPGTRLTVT.

This clone was detected only once. The chain has TRBV5-1 and TRBJ2-3; 8 bases map to TRBD2. Germline V CDR1 and CDR2: SGHRS, YFSETQ. The V segment lost 7 bases and the J segment 2 bases; nucleotides outside the gene matches: 12. CDR3 length: 16 residues. For the CDR3, the DNA is TGCGCCAGCGCCACAGGGCTAGCGGGCCTCACAGATACGCAGTATTTT. Amino acid sequence: CASATGLAGLTDTQYF.

This clone was counted once. The chain employs TRBV30 and TRBJ2-5; 12 bases fit TRBD2. Losses at the gene ends were 2 bases for V and 2 bases for J; bases not matched to a gene: 6. CDR3 length equals 16 residues. The germline gives CDR1 GTSNPN, CDR2 SVGIG (reference sequence). CDR3 amino acids: CAWSPGLAGQQETQYF. For the CDR3, the DNA is TGTGCCTGGAGTCCGGGACTAGCGGGCCAACAAGAGACCCAGTACTTC.

The chain carries TRBV6-5 and TRBJ2-7; 12 bases match TRBD1. This CDR3 is 15 amino acids long. J gave up 2 bases and V 7 bases, and 6 bases lay outside the gene matches. Looked up from germline, CDR1 is MNHEY and CDR2 is SVGAGI. The CDR3 DNA is TGTGCCAGCAAGAGGGACAGGGGGCGAACCTACGAGCAGTACTTC. Translated, it gives CASKRDRGRTYEQYF.

V and J are TRBV7-2 and TRBJ1-6, with D unclear. This CDR3 is 15 amino acids long. The germline CDR1 and CDR2 sequences are SGHTA and FQGNSA. V lost 0 bases and J 6 bases, leaving 9 bases between the germline ends. CDR3 amino acids: CASSLAGGLNSPLHF. The DNA of the CDR3 is TGTGCCAGCAGCTTAGCAGGAGGGCTTAATTCACCCCTCCACTTT.

In DNA form, the CDR3 reads TGTGCCAGCAGCGTAGGCCCCTGGGCGGGGGTGGGTGAGACCCAGTACTTC. Protein product: CASSVGPWAGVGETQYF. The chain uses TRBV9 and TRBJ2-5; 7 positions agree with TRBD2. With V trimmed by 0 bases and J by 5 bases, 13 bases remained unmatched. Germline assignment: CDR1 SGDLS and CDR2 YYNGEE. The CDR3 has 17 residues.

The chain joins TRBV7-2 to TRBJ2-5; D is undetermined. Between the trimmed V and J ends, which lost 0 bases and 7 bases, there was a span of 3 bases. The CDR3 is 11 amino acids. Germline CDR1 and CDR2: SGHTA and FQGNSA. The CDR3 DNA reads TGTGCCAGCAGCTTAGCGAGGACCCAGTACTTC. It codes for CASSLARTQYF.

With regard to this clone: One end of the junction does not line up with germline, which may come from a read error. This sample includes further DNA sequences coding for the same CDR3. The chain uses TRBV28 and TRBJ1-6; 9 positions agree with TRBD1. This CDR3 has 13 residues. Germline values: CDR1 MDHEN, CDR2 SYDVKM. The CDR3 sequence: CASRDRADSPLHF. Written as DNA, the CDR3 is TGTGCCAGCCGGGACAGGGCGGATTCCCCCCTCCACTTT.

The chain combines TRBV18 with TRBJ2-1; 13 bases agree with TRBD2. This CDR3 region has 15 residues. V lost 5 bases to trimming and J lost 7 bases; unmatched junction nucleotides: 5. CDR1 and CDR2 (germline): KGHSH, LQKENI. Here the CDR3 reads CASSGPGLAGNEQFF. The CDR3 DNA reads as TGTGCCAGCTCAGGACCGGGACTAGCGGGGAATGAGCAGTTCTTC.

This chain joins TRBV25-1 and TRBJ2-5; 9 bases map to TRBD2. V gave up 8 bases and J gave up 5 bases; unmatched junction bases: 9. Germline loops: CDR1 MGHDK, CDR2 SYGVNS. The CDR3 has 14 residues. As DNA, the CDR3 is TGTGCCAGCGGATTAGCGGGAGCGGTGGAGACCCAGTACTTC. Translated: CASGLAGAVETQYF. Full variable domain (rest looked up from reference TRBV25-1 and TRBJ2-5): EADIYQTPRYLVIGTGKKITLECSQTMGHDKMYWYQQDPGMELHLIHYSYGVNSTEKGDLSSESTVSRIRTEHFPLTLESARPSHTSQYLCASGLAGAVETQYFGPGTRLLVL.

CDR3 sequence (DNA): TGTGCCAGCAGCCCACCCCAGACAGGGGTTGAGCAGTTCTTC. Translated: CASSPPQTGVEQFF. V gene TRBV5-4 combines with J gene TRBJ2-1; the match to TRBD1 covers 8 bases. The CDR3 contains 14 residues. Germline CDR1 and CDR2: SGHNT and YYREEE (reference sequence). V trimming: 4 bases; J trimming: 9 bases; junction bases outside the gene matches: 9.

V and J are TRBV6-1 and TRBJ1-5; perhaps TRBD1 as D (6 bases). In germline, CDR1 is MNHNS, CDR2 SASEGT. There are 19 residues in the CDR3. Between the trimmed V and J ends, which lost 0 bases and 6 bases, there was a span of 24 bases. The CDR3 loop reads CASSEAGANLLYGAQPQHF. For the CDR3, the DNA is TGTGCCAGCAGTGAAGCGGGGGCAAATTTATTATACGGGGCTCAGCCCCAGCATTTT.

In this sample, this clone turned up a few times. The V gene is TRBV10-3, the J gene TRBJ2-3; TRBD2 aligns across 7 bases. The V segment lost 2 bases and the J segment 6 bases; nucleotides outside the gene matches: 14. The length of the CDR3 is 17 residues. Germline V gene lookup returns CDR1 ENHRY and CDR2 SYGVKD. DNA of the CDR3: TGTGCCATCAGTGAGGCGGGGGATGGTAGAGGTGTTGATACGCAGTATTTT. As protein: CAISEAGDGRGVDTQYF.

This clone appeared once. CDR3 nucleotides: TGCGCCAGCAGCTTGGAAGGACAGTCTAACACCGGGGAGCTGTTTTTT. Translation: CASSLEGQSNTGELFF. This sequence joins TRBV5-1 and TRBJ2-2; a possible D gene is TRBD1 (6 bases). Germline V gene sequence: CDR1 SGHRS, CDR2 YFSETQ. V lost 0 bases and J lost 2, with 11 bases in between. The CDR3 covers 16 residues.